This T cell receptor beta chain originates from a study of T-cell reconstitution after alpha-beta-depleted transplantation in children. Study-wide results and caveats: The authors attributed T-cell counts and diversity one year after transplant mostly to newly produced T cells.

As for this clonotype: Its target is not known.

Library preparation (for TCRbeta) was performed with unique molecular identifiers. One entry per CDR3 protein, called by TCRdb with MiXCR from the PCR reads. In the table there are around 670,000 distinct CDR3 sequences, 10% to 15% of which are singletons. This CDR3 has 15 residues. Germline V CDR1 and CDR2: SQVTM, ANQGSEA. J gave up 0 bases and V 4 bases, and 4 bases lay outside the gene matches. The sample in question was PBMCs, obtained before TCRalphabeta/CD19-depleted stem cell transplant. This chain links TRBV29-1 with TRBJ2-1; 9 bases line up with TRBD1. This receptor was taken from a girl aged 2-10 years with congenital amegakaryocytic thrombocytopenia, due to receive a stem cell transplant. CDR3 DNA: TGCAGCGTTGTAACACAGGGGGCCTCCTACAATGAGCAGTTCTTC. This gives the protein CSVVTQGASYNEQFF.